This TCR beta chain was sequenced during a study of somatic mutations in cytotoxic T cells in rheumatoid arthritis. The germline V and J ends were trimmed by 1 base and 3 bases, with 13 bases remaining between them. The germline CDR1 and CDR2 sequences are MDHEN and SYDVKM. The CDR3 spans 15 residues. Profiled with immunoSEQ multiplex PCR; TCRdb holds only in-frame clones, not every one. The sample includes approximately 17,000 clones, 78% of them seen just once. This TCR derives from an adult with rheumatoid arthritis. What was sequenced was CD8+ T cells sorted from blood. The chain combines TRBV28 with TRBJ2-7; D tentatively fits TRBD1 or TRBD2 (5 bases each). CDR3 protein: CASSLSTGTSYEQYF. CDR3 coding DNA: TGTGCCAGCAGTTTATCCACCGGGACCAGCTACGAGCAGTACTTC. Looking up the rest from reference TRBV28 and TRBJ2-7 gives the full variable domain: DVKVTQSSRYLVKRTGEKVFLECVQDMDHENMFWYRQDPGLGLRLIYFSYDVKMKEKGDIPEGYSVSREKKERFSLILESASTNQTSMYLCASSLSTGTSYEQYFGPGTRLTVT.